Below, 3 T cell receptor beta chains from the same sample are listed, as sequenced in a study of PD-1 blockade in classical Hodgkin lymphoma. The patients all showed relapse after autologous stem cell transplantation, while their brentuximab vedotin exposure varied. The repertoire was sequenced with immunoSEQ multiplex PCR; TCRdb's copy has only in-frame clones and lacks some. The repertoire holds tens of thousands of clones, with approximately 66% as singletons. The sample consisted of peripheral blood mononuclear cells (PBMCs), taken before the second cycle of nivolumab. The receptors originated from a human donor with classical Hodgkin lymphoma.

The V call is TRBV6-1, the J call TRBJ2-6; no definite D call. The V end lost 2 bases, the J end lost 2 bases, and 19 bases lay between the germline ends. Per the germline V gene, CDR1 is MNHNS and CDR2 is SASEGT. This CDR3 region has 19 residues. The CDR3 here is CASSELFIGLSAGANVLTF. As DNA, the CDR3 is TGTGCCAGCAGTGAATTGTTCATTGGGCTCTCCGCTGGGGCCAACGTCCTGACTTTC.

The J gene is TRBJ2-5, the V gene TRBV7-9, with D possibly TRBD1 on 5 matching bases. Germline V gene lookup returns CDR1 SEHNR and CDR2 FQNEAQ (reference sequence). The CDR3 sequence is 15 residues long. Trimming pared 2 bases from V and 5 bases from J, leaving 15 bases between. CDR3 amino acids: CASSLRADRLETQYF. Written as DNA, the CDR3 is TGTGCCAGCAGCTTACGGGCCGACAGACTCGAGACCCAGTACTTC.

As DNA, the CDR3 is TGTGCCTGGAGCCATACCGGGACAGGGGGCCCCGGGGAGCTGTTTTTT. This translates into CAWSHTGTGGPGELFF. The chain links TRBV30 to TRBJ2-2; TRBD1 matches at 12 bases. The V segment lost 3 bases and the J segment 6 bases; nucleotides outside the gene matches: 8. Per germline, CDR1 GTSNPN and CDR2 SVGIG (reference sequence). The length of the CDR3 is 16 residues.